This TCR beta chain was sequenced for a study of blood T cell repertoires in COVID-19. Study background: Samples of COVID-19 (acute and convalescent) were obtained from the United States, Italy and Spain. Sample material is recorded as cDNA or gDNA derived from T cells, B-cell-depleted T cells, or PBMCs.

In the original processing: Reference gene primers were amplified, and this amplification served to estimate nucleated cell counts. Data came from immunoSEQ multiplex PCR; TCRdb stores just in-frame clones and leaves some out. The D gene and trimming were derived from the DNA, and the V and J assignments and clone size from that table. Of about 100,000 clones in the sample, roughly 92% are singletons; the top ten hold under 7.5%. Trimming pared 4 bases from V and 6 bases from J, leaving 13 bases between. Germline values: CDR1 KGHSH, CDR2 LQKENI. CDR3 length: 13 amino acids. Sequenced sample: peripheral blood. V is TRBV18 and J is TRBJ2-7; TRBD1 might be the D (6 bases). This clonotype was obtained from a man in his 70s with acute or convalescent COVID-19. The CDR3 region has the DNA TGTGCCAGCTCACGGTACGGGACAAGCGAGCAGTACTTC. It specifies CASSRYGTSEQYF.